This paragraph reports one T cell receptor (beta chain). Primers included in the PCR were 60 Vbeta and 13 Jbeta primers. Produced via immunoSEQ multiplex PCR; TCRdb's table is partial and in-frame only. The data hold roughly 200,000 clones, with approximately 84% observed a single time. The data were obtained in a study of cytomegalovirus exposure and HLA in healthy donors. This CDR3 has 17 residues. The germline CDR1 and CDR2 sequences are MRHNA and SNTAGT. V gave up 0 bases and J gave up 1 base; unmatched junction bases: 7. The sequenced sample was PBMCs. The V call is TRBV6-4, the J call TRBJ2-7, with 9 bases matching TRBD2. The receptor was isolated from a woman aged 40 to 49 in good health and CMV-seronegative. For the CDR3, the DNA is TGTGCCAGCAGTGACTCGAGACTAGCGGCCTCGTCCTACGAGCAGTACTTC. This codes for CASSDSRLAASSYEQYF.